Sequencing of this T cell receptor beta chain was carried out in a study of lung T cells in sarcoidosis with Löfgren's syndrome. Notes on the study in general: Löfgren's syndrome patients reportedly showed greatest TRAV12-1 and TRBV2 expansion versus controls. Paired TRAV12-1/TRBV2 TCRs showed CDR3 homology and preferential pairing.

The table lists this clonotype with a few counts. Its specificity is unknown. Germline V gene data show CDR1 as ENHRY and CDR2 as SYGVKD. V shed 6 bases and J shed 2 bases, with 18 bases lying between them. The CDR3 is 16 residues long. TCRdb fed the reads into MiXCR, producing one record per CDR3 protein. The sample consists of more than 50,000 distinct CDR3 sequences, 21% of them appearing once. This sequence joins TRBV10-3 and TRBJ2-3; D unclear. The clonotype originates from a human donor with sarcoidosis (Löfgren's syndrome or another form), or a control subject (not recorded which). The specimen was CD4+ T cells from PBMCs. This CDR3 is CAIRGSTGIITDTQYF. The CDR3 DNA reads as TGTGCCATCAGGGGCTCGACCGGTATCATCACAGATACGCAGTATTTT.